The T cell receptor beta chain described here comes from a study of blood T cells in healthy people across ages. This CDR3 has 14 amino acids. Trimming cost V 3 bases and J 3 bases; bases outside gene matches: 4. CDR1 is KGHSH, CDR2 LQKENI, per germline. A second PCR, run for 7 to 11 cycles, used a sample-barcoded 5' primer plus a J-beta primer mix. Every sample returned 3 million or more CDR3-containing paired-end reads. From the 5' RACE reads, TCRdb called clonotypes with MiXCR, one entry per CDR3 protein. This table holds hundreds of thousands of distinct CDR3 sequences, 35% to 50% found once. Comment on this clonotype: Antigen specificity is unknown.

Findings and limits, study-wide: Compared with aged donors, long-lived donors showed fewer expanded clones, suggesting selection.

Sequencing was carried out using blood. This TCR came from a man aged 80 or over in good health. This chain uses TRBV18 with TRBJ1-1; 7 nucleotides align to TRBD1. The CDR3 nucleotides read TGTGCCAGCTCACCCCGACAGGGCCACACTGAAGCTTTCTTT. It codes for CASSPRQGHTEAFF.